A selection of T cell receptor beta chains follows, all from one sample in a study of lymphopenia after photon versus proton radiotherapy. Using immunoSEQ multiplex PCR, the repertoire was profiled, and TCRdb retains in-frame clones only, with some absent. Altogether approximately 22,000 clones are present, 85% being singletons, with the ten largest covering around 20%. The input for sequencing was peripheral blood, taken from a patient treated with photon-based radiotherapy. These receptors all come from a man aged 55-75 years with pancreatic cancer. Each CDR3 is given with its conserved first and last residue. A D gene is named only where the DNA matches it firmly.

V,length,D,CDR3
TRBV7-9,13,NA,CASSPLTADTQYF
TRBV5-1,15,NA,CASNTVLGEQDTQYF
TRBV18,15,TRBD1,CASSPTGQAGSPLHF
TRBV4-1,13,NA,CASSQENREDQFF
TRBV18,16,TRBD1,CASSPPRGGANTEAFF
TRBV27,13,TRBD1,CASSLDRASEQYF
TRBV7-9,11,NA,CATAPTGELFF
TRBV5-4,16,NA,CASSRGGSLWGNTIYF
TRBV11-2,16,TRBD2,CASSLWTSGGFDTQYF
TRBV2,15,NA,CASRTRAPGPLEAFF
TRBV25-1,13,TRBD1,CATGQGSSYEQYF
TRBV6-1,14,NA,CASSEFGAGTEAFF
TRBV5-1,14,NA,CASSLAQTSDEQYF
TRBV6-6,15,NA,CASSYEGRSSYEQYF
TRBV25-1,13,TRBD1,CASKGPGGSSAFF
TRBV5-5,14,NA,CASTRAPPTYEQYF
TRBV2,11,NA,CASSAVSGYTF
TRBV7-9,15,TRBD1,CASSFLDQGAETQYF
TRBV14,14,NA,CASSQVSVSYEQYF
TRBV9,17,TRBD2,CASSEGISGGFADTQYF